The clone carrying this TCR beta chain was counted ten times or more. This record comes from a study of regulatory T cells in long-lasting Graves disease. Germline lookup yields CDR1 WNHNN and CDR2 SYGVQD (reference sequence). Trimming cost V 6 bases and J 0 bases, with 14 bases left between them. This CDR3 contains 15 residues. Arm-PCR of CDR3 regions with iRepertoire HTBI primers generated TCR beta libraries. TCRdb re-called the multiplex PCR reads through MiXCR, storing one row per CDR3 protein. The data contain approximately 470,000 distinct CDR3 sequences, about a fifth of them singletons. The time point was: persistent/refractory GD, antithyroid drugs over 5 years with positive TRAb. There was RNA extracted from PBMCs, and the TCR library was made from it. By American Thyroid Association guidelines, Graves' disease was diagnosed in the cohort. A volume of roughly 9.1 milliliters of peripheral blood was collected in EDTA tubes.

The chain combines TRBV10-1 with TRBJ2-5; possibly TRBD2 for D (7 bases). The source was peripheral blood mononuclear cells (PBMCs), collected when the disease was refractory, from a patient treated with antithyroid drugs. The clonotype comes from a female donor with Graves disease. The CDR3 region has the DNA TGCGCCAGCAGGCGGGGGCCCACCCACCAAGAGACCCAGTACTTC. This codes for CASRRGPTHQETQYF.